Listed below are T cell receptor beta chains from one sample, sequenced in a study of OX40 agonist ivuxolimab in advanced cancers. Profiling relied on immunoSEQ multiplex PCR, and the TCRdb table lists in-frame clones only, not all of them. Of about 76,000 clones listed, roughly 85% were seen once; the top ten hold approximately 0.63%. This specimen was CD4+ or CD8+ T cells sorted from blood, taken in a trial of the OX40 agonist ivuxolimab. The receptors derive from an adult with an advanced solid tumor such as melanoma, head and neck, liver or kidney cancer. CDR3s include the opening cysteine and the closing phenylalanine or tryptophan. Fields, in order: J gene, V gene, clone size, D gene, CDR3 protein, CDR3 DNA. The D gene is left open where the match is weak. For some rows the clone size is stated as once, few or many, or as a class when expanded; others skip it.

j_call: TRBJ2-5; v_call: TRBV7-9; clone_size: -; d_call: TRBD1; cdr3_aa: CASSPGTDSQETQYF; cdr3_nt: TGTGCCAGCAGCCCCGGGACAGATTCCCAAGAGACCCAGTACTTC
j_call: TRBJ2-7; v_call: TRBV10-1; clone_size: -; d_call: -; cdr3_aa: CASKRTYEQYF; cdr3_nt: TGCGCCAGCAAACGTACCTACGAGCAGTACTTC
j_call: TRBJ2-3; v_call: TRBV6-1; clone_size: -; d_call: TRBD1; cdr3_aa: CASRGDRAHTQYF; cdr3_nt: TGTGCCAGCAGGGGGGACAGGGCACATACGCAGTATTTT
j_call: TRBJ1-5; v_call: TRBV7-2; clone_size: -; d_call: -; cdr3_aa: CASSLWAGPNQPQHF; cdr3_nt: TGTGCCAGCAGCTTATGGGCAGGACCCAATCAGCCCCAGCATTTT
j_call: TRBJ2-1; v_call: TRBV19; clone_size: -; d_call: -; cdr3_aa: CASSPRGYNEQFF; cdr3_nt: TGTGCCAGTAGTCCGCGGGGCTACAATGAGCAGTTCTTC
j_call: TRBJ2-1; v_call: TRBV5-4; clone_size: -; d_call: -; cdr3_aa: CASSFRASSYNEQFF; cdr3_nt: TGTGCCAGCAGCTTCCGGGCAAGCTCCTACAATGAGCAGTTCTTC
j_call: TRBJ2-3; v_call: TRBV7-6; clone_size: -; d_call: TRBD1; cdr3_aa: CASSPGTGGIDTQYF; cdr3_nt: TGTGCCAGCAGCCCCGGGACAGGGGGCATAGATACGCAGTATTTT
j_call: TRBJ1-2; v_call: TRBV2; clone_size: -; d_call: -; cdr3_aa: CASSRQNYGYTF; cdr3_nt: TGTGCCAGCAGCCGACAGAACTATGGCTACACCTTC
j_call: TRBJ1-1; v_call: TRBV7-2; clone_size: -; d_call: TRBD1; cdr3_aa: CASNLGTGGEGEAFF; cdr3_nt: TGTGCCAGCAATCTCGGGACAGGGGGAGAAGGTGAAGCTTTCTTT
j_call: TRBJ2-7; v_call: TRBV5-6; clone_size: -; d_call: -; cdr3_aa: CASSLARRQGPSYEQYF; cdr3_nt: TGTGCCAGCAGCTTGGCCAGGAGGCAGGGGCCTTCCTACGAGCAGTACTTC
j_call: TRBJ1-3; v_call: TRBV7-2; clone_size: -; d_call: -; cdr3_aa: CASSLDIGQRSSGNTIYF; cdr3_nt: TGTGCCAGCAGCTTAGATATCGGACAGAGATCCTCTGGAAACACCATATATTTT
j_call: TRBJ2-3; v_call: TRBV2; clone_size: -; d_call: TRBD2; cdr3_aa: CASFSGPADTQYF; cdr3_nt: TGTGCCAGCTTTAGCGGGCCCGCAGATACGCAGTATTTT
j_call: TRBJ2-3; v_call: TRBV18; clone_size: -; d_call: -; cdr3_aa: CASSPRAGLGDTQYF; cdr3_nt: TGTGCCAGCTCACCACGGGCTGGGCTGGGAGATACGCAGTATTTT
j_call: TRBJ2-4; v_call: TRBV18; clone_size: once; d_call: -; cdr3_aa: CASSPPSSTAKNIQYF; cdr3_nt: TGTGCCAGCTCACCGCCATCCTCAACGGCCAAAAACATTCAGTACTTC
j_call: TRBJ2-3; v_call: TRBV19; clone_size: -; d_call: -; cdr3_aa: CASSMILSTTDTQYF; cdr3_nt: TGTGCCAGTAGTATGATACTCTCAACTACAGATACGCAGTATTTT
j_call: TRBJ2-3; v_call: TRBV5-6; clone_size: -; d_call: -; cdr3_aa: CASSPLVAADTQYF; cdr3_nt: TGTGCCAGCAGCCCCCTAGTTGCAGCAGATACGCAGTATTTT
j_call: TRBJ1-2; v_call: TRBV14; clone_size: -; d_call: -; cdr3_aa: CASSQGSGQAPYGYTF; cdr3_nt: TGTGCCAGCAGCCAAGGGTCTGGGCAGGCCCCCTATGGCTACACCTTC
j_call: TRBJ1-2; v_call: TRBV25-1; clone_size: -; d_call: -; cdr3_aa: CASMGQGVDSNYGYTF; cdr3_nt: TGTGCCAGCATGGGACAAGGGGTGGACTCAAACTATGGCTACACCTTC
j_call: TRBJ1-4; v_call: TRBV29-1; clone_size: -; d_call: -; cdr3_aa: CSVRETNEKLFF; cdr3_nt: TGCAGCGTTCGTGAGACTAATGAAAAACTGTTTTTT
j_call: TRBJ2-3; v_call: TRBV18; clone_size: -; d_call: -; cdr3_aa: CASSPWDTQYF; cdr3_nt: TGTGCCAGCTCACCATGGGATACGCAGTATTTT